Following are 17 T cell receptor beta chains from one sample sequenced in a study of control samples from healthy donors and cancer patients. Produced via immunoSEQ multiplex PCR; TCRdb's table is partial and in-frame only. The table has roughly 100,000 clones, 80% to 90% seen once. Sequencing input: blood. The receptors were gathered from a man aged 30 to 39 in good health.

V and J are TRBV9 and TRBJ2-1; TRBD2 matches 7 bases. The length of the CDR3 is 15 residues. The germline gives CDR1 SGDLS, CDR2 YYNGEE. The junction had 7 bases not matched to a gene; V was cut back by 4 bases and J by 3 bases. CDR3 residues: CASSTRLANYNEQFF. In DNA form, the CDR3 reads TGTGCCAGCAGCACAAGACTAGCTAACTACAATGAGCAGTTCTTC.

The CDR3 coding sequence is TGTGCCAGCAGTTACTCGAAGGGCAGAGTGGTATATTTT. Translation gives CASSYSKGRVVYF. This chain links TRBV6-5 with TRBJ1-3; D not resolved. Germline CDR1 is MNHEY and CDR2 is SVGAGI. V lost 0 bases to trimming and J lost 14 bases, with 14 bases between them. The CDR3 is 13 residues long.

The chain couples TRBV6-2 or TRBV6-3 to TRBJ2-2, with 7 bases aligning to TRBD2. This CDR3 has 15 residues. V was clipped by 5 bases and J by 2 bases; unmatched bases: 5. The germline gives CDR1 MNHEY, CDR2 SVGEGT. CDR3 nucleotides: TGTGCCAGCAGTCTTTTAGCGGGCAACACCGGGGAGCTGTTTTTT. Amino acids: CASSLLAGNTGELFF.

The V and J genes are TRBV12-3 or TRBV12-4 and TRBJ2-1; D gene ambiguous. V was pared by 3 bases and J by 4 bases, with 7 bases between. The CDR3 is made up of 13 amino acids. CDR3 in amino acids: CASSFRGYNEQFF. CDR3 bases: TGTGCCAGCAGTTTCAGAGGTTACAATGAGCAGTTCTTC.

The CDR3 coding sequence is TGCAGCGTTGAGACTAGTGCCTCAAACACTGAAGCTTTCTTT. Protein sequence: CSVETSASNTEAFF. The V and J genes are TRBV29-1 and TRBJ1-1; no firm D call. The germline V gene encodes CDR1 SQVTM and CDR2 ANQGSEA. CDR3 length: 14 amino acids. Trimming removed 3 bases at V and 2 bases at J, with 13 bases between.

The chain carries TRBV19 and TRBJ2-3, with D perhaps given as TRBD1 or TRBD2 (5 bases each). Per the germline V gene, CDR1 is LNHDA and CDR2 is SQIVND (reference sequence). V dropped 7 bases and J dropped 0 bases, with 11 bases sitting between them. The CDR3 sequence is 14 residues long. The CDR3 sequence is CASTRGTSTDTQYF. CDR3 DNA: TGTGCCAGTACCCGGGGCACTAGCACAGATACGCAGTATTTT.

V usage is TRBV7-9 and J usage is TRBJ2-1; D unresolved. The CDR3 extends over 17 amino acids. V lost 3 bases and J lost 0, with 15 bases in between. Germline CDR1 and CDR2: SEHNR and FQNEAQ (reference sequence). The CDR3 sequence: CASSLDAGLSSYNEQFF. CDR3 in DNA: TGTGCCAGCAGCTTGGATGCCGGCCTGAGCTCCTACAATGAGCAGTTCTTC.

This clone was seen a handful of times. The gene calls are TRBV29-1 and TRBJ2-1, with 10 bases fitting TRBD1. With 6 bases clipped from V and 5 bases from J, the junction kept 13 bases outside the gene matches. This CDR3 is 16 amino acids long. Germline V lookup: CDR1 SQVTM, CDR2 ANQGSEA. CDR3 DNA: TGCAGCGTCCCCCCGGGACAGGGGCCCTTTCACAATGAGCAGTTCTTC. Translating it yields CSVPPGQGPFHNEQFF.

Within the sample, this clone is medium-sized. This chain uses TRBV24-1 with TRBJ1-6, with D perhaps TRBD1 (6 bases). The CDR3 has 18 residues. The V gene's germline CDR1 is KGHDR and CDR2 SFDVKD. V gave up 0 bases and J gave up 0 bases, with 11 bases separating them. The CDR3 sequence: CATSDLKQGSSYNSPLHF. As DNA, the CDR3 is TGTGCCACCAGTGATTTGAAGCAGGGGAGCTCCTATAATTCACCCCTCCACTTT.

In DNA form, the CDR3 reads TGTGCCAGCAGTTTATTGGGCTCCCGGGGACAGCCCCAGCATTTT. Translating gives CASSLLGSRGQPQHF. The chain employs TRBV27 and TRBJ1-5; no firm D call. CDR1 is MNHEY, CDR2 SMNVEV, per germline (reference sequence). Trimming stripped 1 base from V and 7 bases from J, with 14 bases between. This CDR3 is built from 15 residues.

This clone has only one observation. The chain combines TRBV5-5 with TRBJ1-6; maybe TRBD1 (5 bases). Germline V gene sequence: CDR1 SGHKS, CDR2 YYEKEE (reference sequence). With 4 bases removed from V and 5 bases from J, the gap between germline ends came to 10 bases. The length of the CDR3 is 14 residues. CDR3 coding DNA: TGTGCCAGCAGCGGGGGTTGGGATAATTCACCCCTCCACTTT. Translation: CASSGGWDNSPLHF.

Worth noting for this clone: The germline gene is not matched at one end of the junction; a read error may be the cause. This chain links TRBV5-1 with TRBJ1-1; D call uncertain. CDR1 is SGHRS and CDR2 is YFSETQ in the germline V gene. The CDR3 is 15 amino acids. The chain's CDR3 is CASTLGPSMNTEAFF. The DNA for the CDR3 is TGCGCCAGCACCTTGGGTCCTAGTATGAACACTGAAGCTTTCTTT.

As to this clone: One end of the junction does not line up with germline, which may come from a read error. This rearrangement joins TRBV6-4 to TRBJ1-2; D may be TRBD1 (5 bases). Germline assignment: CDR1 MRHNA and CDR2 SNTAGT. This CDR3 region has 14 residues. The CDR3 spells CAGSPTTVNYGYTF. DNA of the CDR3: TGTGCCGGCAGTCCAACGACAGTTAACTATGGCTACACCTTC.

The chain carries TRBV15 and TRBJ1-2; 9 positions agree with TRBD1. The CDR3 is 16 residues long. Germline CDR1 is LNHNV and CDR2 is YYDKDF (reference sequence). V dropped 5 bases and J dropped 4; count of bases not matched to a gene: 11. The CDR3, as DNA: TGTGCCACCAGCTCTTTCCGGGACAGGGCTGTCTATGGCTACACCTTC. It encodes CATSSFRDRAVYGYTF.

The genes are TRBV5-1 and TRBJ2-5, with D unresolved. CDR3 length equals 13 residues. Deletions cut 5 bases from V and 2 bases from J, with 10 bases between. Germline CDR1 is SGHRS and CDR2 is YFSETQ. Written as DNA, the CDR3 is TGCGCCAGCAGTAAGGACCGTCAAGAGACCCAGTACTTC. It codes for CASSKDRQETQYF.

V usage is TRBV28 and J usage is TRBJ1-5; 8 positions match TRBD1. The CDR3 contains 15 residues. Per germline, CDR1 MDHEN and CDR2 SYDVKM. V gave up 6 bases and J gave up 2 bases; unmatched junction bases: 6. The CDR3 nucleotides read TGTGCCAGCAGCCGAGACAGGGGTGGCAATCAGCCCCAGCATTTT. This sequence encodes CASSRDRGGNQPQHF.

V usage is TRBV9 and J usage is TRBJ2-1, with a tentative D call TRBD2 (5 bases). V lost 4 bases and J 8 bases, leaving 19 bases between the germline ends. The CDR3 extends over 15 amino acids. The germline gives CDR1 SGDLS, CDR2 YYNGEE. The CDR3 sequence: CASSQRALSFDEQFF. The CDR3 region has the DNA TGTGCCAGCAGCCAGAGGGCCCTATCATTCGATGAGCAGTTCTTC. Drawing the rest from reference TRBV9 and TRBJ2-1, the complete variable domain is DSGVTQTPKHLITATGQRVTLRCSPRSGDLSVYWYQQSLDQGLQFLIQYYNGEERAKGNILERFSAQQFPDLHSELNLSSLELGDSALYFCASSQRALSFDEQFFGPGTRLTVL.